This is a list of T cell receptor beta chains from one sample in a study of blood T cell repertoires in COVID-19. Only in-frame clones appear in the TCRdb table, and some are missing; sequencing was by immunoSEQ multiplex PCR. The repertoire holds about 160,000 clones, with approximately 86% as singletons. Specimen: peripheral blood. These TCRs come from a woman aged 60 to 75 who had recovered from COVID-19. The CDR3 runs from the conserved cysteine through the conserved F or W. D genes are given only for firm matches. Clone sizes are given selectively: once, few, many, or a class where the clone is expanded.

clone size,D gene,J gene,V gene,CDR3 protein,CDR3 DNA
NA,TRBD2,TRBJ2-5,TRBV6-6,CASSRGTSGVAQYF,TGTGCCAGCAGTAGGGGGACTAGCGGGGTAGCCCAGTACTTC
NA,TRBD1,TRBJ1-4,TRBV5-1,CASSSGQEGEKLFF,TGCGCCAGCAGCTCCGGACAGGAGGGGGAAAAACTGTTTTTT
few,NA,TRBJ1-6,TRBV10-2,CASSQGQLPHF,TGCGCCAGCAGCCAGGGACAACTACCCCACTTT
few,NA,TRBJ2-7,TRBV27,CASSSRGYEQYF,TGTGCCAGCAGTTCAAGGGGGTACGAGCAGTACTTC
NA,NA,TRBJ1-6,TRBV2,CASTWGNSPLHF,TGTGCCAGCACTTGGGGCAATTCACCCCTCCACTTT
once,TRBD2,TRBJ2-5,TRBV7-8,CASTRERGGRKTQYF,TGTGCCAGCACCCGGGAGCGGGGGGGCAGGAAGACCCAGTACTTC
NA,NA,TRBJ1-5,TRBV19,CASSPTGGPTQHF,TGTGCCAGTAGTCCCACGGGGGGGCCTACCCAGCATTTT
NA,NA,TRBJ2-1,TRBV3-1/TRBV3-2,CASSQALNEQFF,TGTGCCAGCAGCCAAGCCCTAAATGAGCAGTTCTTC
NA,NA,TRBJ2-3,TRBV9,CASSVAGGPTDTQYF,TGTGCCAGCAGCGTCGCCGGCGGGCCCACAGATACGCAGTATTTT
NA,TRBD2,TRBJ2-1,TRBV5-1,CASSNVAGVYNEQFF,TGCGCCAGCAGCAACGTAGCGGGGGTCTACAATGAGCAGTTCTTC
NA,NA,TRBJ2-2,TRBV18,CASSPPQFTGNTGELFF,TGTGCCAGCTCACCACCTCAATTCACAGGGAACACCGGGGAGCTGTTTTTT
NA,NA,TRBJ2-7,TRBV9,CASSAQGREQYF,TGTGCCAGCAGCGCACAGGGCCGCGAGCAGTACTTC
NA,NA,TRBJ2-5,TRBV3-1/TRBV3-2,CASSQARGARGETQYF,TGTGCCAGCAGCCAAGCGAGAGGGGCGCGGGGAGAGACCCAGTACTTC
NA,NA,TRBJ1-2,TRBV5-1,CASSLRGGGYGYTF,TGCGCCAGCAGCTTGAGGGGAGGGGGCTATGGCTACACCTTC
once,NA,TRBJ2-7,TRBV2,CASTGGPLTYEQYF,TGTGCCAGCACTGGAGGGCCCCTAACCTACGAGCAGTACTTC
NA,NA,TRBJ1-2,TRBV6-5,CASRNPAGANGYTF,TGTGCCAGCAGAAATCCGGCAGGGGCGAATGGCTACACCTTC
once,TRBD1,TRBJ2-7,TRBV6-5,CASSPQGVTSYEQYF,TGTGCCAGCAGTCCCCAGGGGGTCACCTCCTACGAGCAGTACTTC
NA,NA,TRBJ1-1,TRBV5-1,CASSLSPENTEAFF,TGCGCCAGCAGCTTGTCTCCAGAGAACACTGAAGCTTTCTTT
NA,TRBD1,TRBJ2-6,TRBV5-1,CASSGWTGPGANVLTF,TGCGCCAGCAGCGGATGGACAGGGCCTGGGGCCAACGTCCTGACTTTC
NA,NA,TRBJ2-5,TRBV11-3,CASSLDPTKTQYF,TGTGCCAGCAGCTTAGATCCGACAAAGACCCAGTACTTC
NA,NA,TRBJ1-1,TRBV27,CASSIQTGYTEAFF,TGTGCCAGCAGTATACAAACAGGGTACACTGAAGCTTTCTTT
NA,TRBD2,TRBJ2-5,TRBV7-2,CASSRRGTGQETQYF,TGTGCCAGCAGCCGGCGGGGGACGGGACAAGAGACCCAGTACTTC